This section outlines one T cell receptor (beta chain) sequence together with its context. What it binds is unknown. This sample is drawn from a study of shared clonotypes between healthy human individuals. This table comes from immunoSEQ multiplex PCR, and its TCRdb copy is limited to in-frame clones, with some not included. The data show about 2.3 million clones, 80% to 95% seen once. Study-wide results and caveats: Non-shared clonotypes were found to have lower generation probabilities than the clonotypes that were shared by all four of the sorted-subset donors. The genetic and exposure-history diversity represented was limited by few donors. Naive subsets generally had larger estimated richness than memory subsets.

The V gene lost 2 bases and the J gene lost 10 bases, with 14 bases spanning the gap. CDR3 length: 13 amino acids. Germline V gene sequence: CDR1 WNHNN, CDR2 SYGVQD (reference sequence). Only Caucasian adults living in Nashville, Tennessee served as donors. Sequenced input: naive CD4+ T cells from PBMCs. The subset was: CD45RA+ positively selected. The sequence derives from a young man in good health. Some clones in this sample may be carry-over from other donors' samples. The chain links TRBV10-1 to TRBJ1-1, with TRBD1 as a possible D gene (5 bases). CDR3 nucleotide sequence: TGCGCCAGCAGTGAGAGGTCTAAGGGGAGAGCTTTCTTT. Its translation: CASSERSKGRAFF.